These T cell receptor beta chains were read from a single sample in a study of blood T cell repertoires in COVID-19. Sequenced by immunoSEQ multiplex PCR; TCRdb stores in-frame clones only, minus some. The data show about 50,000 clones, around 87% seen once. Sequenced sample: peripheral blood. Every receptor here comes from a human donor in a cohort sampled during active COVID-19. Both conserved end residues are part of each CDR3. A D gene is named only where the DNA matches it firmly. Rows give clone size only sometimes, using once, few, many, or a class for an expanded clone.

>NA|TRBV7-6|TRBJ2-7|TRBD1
TGTGCCAGCAGCGGTAGGACAGGGGGGAACGAGCAGTACTTC
CASSGRTGGNEQYF
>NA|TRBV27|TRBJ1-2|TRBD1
TGTGCCAGCAGTCCAATTGGACAGGGGGCGGGTGGCTACACCTTC
CASSPIGQGAGGYTF
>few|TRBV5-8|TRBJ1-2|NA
TGTGCCAGCAGCTTGGCCGTGGCAGTGCGGAACTATGGCTACACCTTC
CASSLAVAVRNYGYTF
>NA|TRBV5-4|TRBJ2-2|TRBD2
TGTGCCAGCAGCTTGGTTGCGGGGGGGAACACCGGGGAGCTGTTTTTT
CASSLVAGGNTGELFF
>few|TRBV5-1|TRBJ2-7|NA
TGCGCCAGCAGCTGGGACAAGACCTACGAGCAGTACTTC
CASSWDKTYEQYF
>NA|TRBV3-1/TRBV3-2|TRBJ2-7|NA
TGTGCCAGCAGCCAAGACCTGAGATCCTACGAGCAGTACTTC
CASSQDLRSYEQYF
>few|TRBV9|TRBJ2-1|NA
TGTGCCAGCAGCGTAGCAGGGGAAGGTTACAATGAGCAGTTCTTC
CASSVAGEGYNEQFF
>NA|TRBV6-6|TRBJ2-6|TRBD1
TGTGCCAGCAGTCGCCTCGGGACAGAATTCACACGTATAAACTCTGGGGCCAACGTCCTGACTTTC
CASSRLGTEFTRINSGANVLTF
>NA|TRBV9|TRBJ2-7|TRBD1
TGTGCCAGCAGCCCCCGGGACAGGGGTTACGAGCAGTACTTC
CASSPRDRGYEQYF
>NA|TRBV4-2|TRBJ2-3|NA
TGTGCCAGCAGCCAAGTGACAGTCGCAACCACAGATACGCAGTATTTT
CASSQVTVATTDTQYF
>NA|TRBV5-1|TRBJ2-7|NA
TGCGCCAGCAGCTTTGGTGCTACGTACGAGCAGTACTTC
CASSFGATYEQYF
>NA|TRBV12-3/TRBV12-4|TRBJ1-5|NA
TGTGCCAGCATCGGGGAGCATTTT
CASIGEHF
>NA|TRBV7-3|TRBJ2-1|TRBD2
TGTGCCAGCAGCGTATCACTAGCGGGAGGTCGGGGTGAGCAGTTCTTC
CASSVSLAGGRGEQFF
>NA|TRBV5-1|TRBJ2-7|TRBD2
TGCGCCAGCAGCCCCGGGACTAGCGGGAGGAACTACGAGCAGTACTTC
CASSPGTSGRNYEQYF
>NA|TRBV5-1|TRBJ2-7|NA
TGCGCCAGCAGCTTTGACCCCACTATAGGCGAGCAGTACTTC
CASSFDPTIGEQYF
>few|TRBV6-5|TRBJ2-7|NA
TGTGCCAGCAGTAGCGGAGGAGGGGAATCCTACGAGCAGTACTTC
CASSSGGGESYEQYF
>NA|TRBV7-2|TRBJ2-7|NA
TGTGCCAGCAGCTTAGCGCCGGGAACCTACGAGCAGTACTTC
CASSLAPGTYEQYF
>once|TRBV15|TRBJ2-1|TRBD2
TGTGCCACCAGTCCGCGGGGGGACAATGAGCAGTTCTTC
CATSPRGDNEQFF
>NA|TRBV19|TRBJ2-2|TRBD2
TGTGCCAGTAGAACCGGGACTAGCGACACCGGGGAGCTGTTTTTT
CASRTGTSDTGELFF
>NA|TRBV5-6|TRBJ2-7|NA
TGTGCCAGCAGCTCCCTTGGCTCCTCCTACGAGCAGTACTTC
CASSSLGSSYEQYF
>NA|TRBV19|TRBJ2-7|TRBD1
TGTGCCAGTAGTACGACCGGGACAGGGAAACACGAGCAGTACTTC
CASSTTGTGKHEQYF
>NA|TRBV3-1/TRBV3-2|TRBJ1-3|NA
TGTGCCAGCAGCCAAGGAACAGGGGGAAACACCATATATTTT
CASSQGTGGNTIYF
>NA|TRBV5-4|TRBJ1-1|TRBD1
TGTGCCAGCAGCCCCGGGACAGGGTATGAGTACACTGAAGCTTTCTTT
CASSPGTGYEYTEAFF
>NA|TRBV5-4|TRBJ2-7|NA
TGTGCCAGCAGCCAAAGTTCGGGACAAAGCTACGAGCAGTACTTC
CASSQSSGQSYEQYF
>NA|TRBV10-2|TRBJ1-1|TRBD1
TGCGCCAGCACCGGGACAGATATGAACACTGAAGCTTTCTTT
CASTGTDMNTEAFF
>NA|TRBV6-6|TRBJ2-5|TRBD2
TGTGCCAGCAGGCGGGGACTAGTAGCCGCAGAGACCCAGTACTTC
CASRRGLVAAETQYF
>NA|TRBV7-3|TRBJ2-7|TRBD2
TGTGCCAGCAGCCCCTATAGCGGGCCCGACTACGAGCAGTACTTC
CASSPYSGPDYEQYF
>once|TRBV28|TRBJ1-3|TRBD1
TGTGCCAGCAGTTTGGGGCAGGGGGCTAACACCATATATTTT
CASSLGQGANTIYF
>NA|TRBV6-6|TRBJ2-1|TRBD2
TGTGCCAGCAGTTCACTAGCGGGGGCCTCCTACAATGAGCAGTTCTTC
CASSSLAGASYNEQFF
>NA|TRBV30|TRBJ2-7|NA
TGTGCCTGGAGTGTTGAGGCAGGGGTTGAGCAGTACTTC
CAWSVEAGVEQYF
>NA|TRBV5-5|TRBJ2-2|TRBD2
TGTGCCAGCAGCTCGGACCGGGGGGGCCTCACCGGGGAGCTGTTTTTT
CASSSDRGGLTGELFF
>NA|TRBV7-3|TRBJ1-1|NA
TGTGCCAGCAGCTTATCAGGGTCGTACACTGAAGCTTTCTTT
CASSLSGSYTEAFF
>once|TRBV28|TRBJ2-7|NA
TGTGCCAGCAGTTTTTCTAGTTCCTACGAGCAGTACTTC
CASSFSSSYEQYF
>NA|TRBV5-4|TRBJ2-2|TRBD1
TGTGCCAGCAGCCTATTACAGGGGGCGATAACCACCGGGGAGCTGTTTTTT
CASSLLQGAITTGELFF
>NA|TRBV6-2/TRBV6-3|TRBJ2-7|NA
TGTGCCAGCAGCAAGGGGCGTACCTACGAGCAGTACTTC
CASSKGRTYEQYF
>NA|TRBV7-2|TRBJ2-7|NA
TGTGCCAGCAGCCTAGGCTTGGCTTACGAGCAGTACTTC
CASSLGLAYEQYF
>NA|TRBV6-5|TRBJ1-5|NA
TGTGCCAGCAGCCAGGGTTCCGTGCAGCCCCAGCATTTT
CASSQGSVQPQHF
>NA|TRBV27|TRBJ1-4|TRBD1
TGTGCCAGCAGCTCCAGGACAGGGCAGGGAGACGAAAAACTGTTTTTT
CASSSRTGQGDEKLFF
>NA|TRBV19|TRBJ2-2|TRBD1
TGTGCCAGCTCCGGGACAGGGGGCATCGGGGAGCTGTTTTTT
CASSGTGGIGELFF
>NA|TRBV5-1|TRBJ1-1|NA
TGCGCCAGCAGTCACAAGGGACAGAACACTGAAGCTTTCTTT
CASSHKGQNTEAFF
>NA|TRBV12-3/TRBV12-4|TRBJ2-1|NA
TGTGCCAGCAGTCCGGTACAGGGTGGTGAGCAGTTCTTC
CASSPVQGGEQFF
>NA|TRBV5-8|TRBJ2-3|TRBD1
TGTGCCAGCAGCTCCGGGACAGGGGGCACAGATACGCAGTATTTT
CASSSGTGGTDTQYF
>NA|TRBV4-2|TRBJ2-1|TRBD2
TGTGCCAGCAGCCAAGAACGTAGCGGCGGGGGACTGTTCTTC
CASSQERSGGGLFF
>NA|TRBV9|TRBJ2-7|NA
TGTGCCAGCAGCCCCGAAACGGGGGTCGGCTACGAGCAGTACTTC
CASSPETGVGYEQYF
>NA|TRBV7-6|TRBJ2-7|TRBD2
TGTGCCAGCAGCTTAGTAGCGGGAAGAGAGCAGTACTTC
CASSLVAGREQYF
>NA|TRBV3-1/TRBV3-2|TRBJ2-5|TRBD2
TGTGCCAGCAGCCAAGATAGAGTAGCGGGGTCACAAGAGACCCAGTACTTC
CASSQDRVAGSQETQYF
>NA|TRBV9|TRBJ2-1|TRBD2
TGTGCCAGCAGCGTAGAGGGGACTAGCGGGATAAACAATGAGCAGTTCTTC
CASSVEGTSGINNEQFF
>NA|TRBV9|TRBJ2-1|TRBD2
TGTGCCAGCAGCGTACTAGCGGGAGGGGGGAATGAGCAGTTCTTC
CASSVLAGGGNEQFF
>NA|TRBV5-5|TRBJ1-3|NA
TGTGCCAGCAGCTTGGGGACAGCTGGAAACACCATATATTTT
CASSLGTAGNTIYF
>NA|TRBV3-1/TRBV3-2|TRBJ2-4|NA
TGTGCCAGCAGCTCATCCCGTGTCTCGAGGGCCAAAAACATTCAGTACTTC
CASSSSRVSRAKNIQYF
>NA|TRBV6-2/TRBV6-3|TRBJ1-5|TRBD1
TGTGCCAGCAGCCCTGGAGAGGACAGGGGATTTCAGCCCCAGCATTTT
CASSPGEDRGFQPQHF
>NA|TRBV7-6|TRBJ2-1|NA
TGTGCCAGCAGCTCCGCTGCGGGGGCCACTGAGCAGTTCTTC
CASSSAAGATEQFF
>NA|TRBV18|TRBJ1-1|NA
TGTGCCAGCTCACCCCCCGGGGGGGAGAGCACTGAAGCTTTCTTT
CASSPPGGESTEAFF
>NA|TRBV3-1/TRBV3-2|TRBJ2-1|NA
TGTGCCAGCAGCCAAGACGTCAATGAGCAGTTCTTC
CASSQDVNEQFF